This T cell receptor beta chain was observed in a study of graft-versus-host responses after intestinal transplantation. Background on the study: Tacrolimus plus steroids were given to all recipients for roughly three years, preceded by anti-thymocyte globulin induction. Points from the study as a whole: HvG clone declines early post-transplant were associated with peak circulating GvH levels. The study found high graft-versus-host to host-versus-graft clonal ratios in allografts of patients with graft-donor T cell macrochimerism. GvH clones were identified in recipient marrow, with some first appearing in ileum or blood.

With 2 bases removed from V and 8 bases from J, the gap between germline ends came to 16 bases. CDR1 is MNHNS, CDR2 SASEGT, per germline. The CDR3 totals 15 residues. Points on this clone: Antigen specificity is unknown.

The data were produced by immunoSEQ multiplex PCR, yet TCRdb's version contains in-frame clones alone and is incomplete. Among fewer than 100,000 clones listed, about 82% were seen once. V usage is TRBV6-1 and J usage is TRBJ1-5; D is undetermined. The sequences come from PBMCs, collected 255 days after intestinal transplant. This TCR was sampled from a human patient who received an intestinal transplant, so some T cells may come from the graft donor. For the CDR3, the DNA is TGTGCCAGCAGTGAAACCCGCGGAGGACTTGAGCCCCAGCATTTT. It yields the protein CASSETRGGLEPQHF.